The rows below give T cell receptor beta chains drawn from one sample of a study of T cell repertoires in cytomegalovirus infection. No antigen has been identified for these receptors. TCRdb called the reads again in MiXCR, with one record for every CDR3 protein. The sample shows roughly 920,000 distinct CDR3 sequences, around 30% of them seen only once. Sequenced material: cultured CD8+ T cells from PBMCs, taken from culture after CMV antigen stimulation. These receptors were obtained from a human donor in good health (CMV status not recorded). Some clones in this sample may be carry-over from other donors' samples. The CDR3 runs from the conserved cysteine through the conserved F or W.

j_call v_call cdr3_aa
TRBJ1-2 TRBV6-1 CASQVNFGIGAFF
TRBJ1-5 TRBV12-3/TRBV12-4 CASSSYAGTGLRLQPQHF
TRBJ2-3 TRBV27 CASSLSTSGARDTQYF
TRBJ2-5 TRBV4-2 CASSPLLGGQETQYF
TRBJ2-7 TRBV7-2 CASSLDGLADTYEQYF
TRBJ2-3 TRBV27 CASSLESTGRSTDTQYF
TRBJ2-1 TRBV4-1 CASSQDESTNEQFF
TRBJ2-6 TRBV28 CASSTYLLRDMVTGANVLTF
TRBJ2-3 TRBV6-5 CASSYLGTWEDTQYF
TRBJ1-1 TRBV7-9 CASSLETDRPNTEAFF
TRBJ2-1 TRBV7-9 CASSGGVSVGDEQFF
TRBJ2-5 TRBV7-6 CASSFLEARKETQYF
TRBJ1-4 TRBV7-2 CASSLGLGEKLFF
TRBJ2-1 TRBV29-1 CSVNLQGNEQFF
TRBJ1-6 TRBV5-1 CASSSFRDRGSPLHF
TRBJ1-5 TRBV6-5 CASRGGQNNQPQHF
TRBJ2-7 TRBV5-5 CASSLSNGVPYEQYF
TRBJ2-3 TRBV6-6 CASSYSGDGTDTQYF
TRBJ1-1 TRBV6-5 CASSYGWGGHNTEAFF
TRBJ2-2 TRBV7-9 CASSPRTGTNTGELFF
TRBJ1-2 TRBV12-3/TRBV12-4 CASSPRWGQGAVIDYGYTF
TRBJ2-4 TRBV6-6 CASSYSKQGIAKNIQYF
TRBJ1-1 TRBV27 CASSFISGQTNTEAFF
TRBJ2-7 TRBV6-5 CASSYGKIYEQYF
TRBJ2-1 TRBV9 CASSVESSGGSDEQFF